This T cell receptor (beta chain) was sequenced in a study of blood T cells in healthy people across ages. As for the study in general: Capture by template switching was about one barcoded beta molecule per two T cells.

The authors ran a second PCR of about 6 to 11 cycles using a sample-barcoded 5' primer and a J-beta primer mix. TCRdb used MiXCR to reprocess the 5' RACE reads, holding one entry per CDR3 protein. The table shows roughly 1.5 million distinct CDR3 sequences, with 40% to 45% occurring only once. This clonotype was picked up a small number of times. The length of the CDR3 is 13 residues. Trimming cost V 4 bases and J 4 bases, with 10 bases left between them. Germline V CDR1 and CDR2: MNHEY, SVGAGI. Material for sequencing was blood. This chain links TRBV6-5 with TRBJ2-5, with D possibly TRBD2 on 6 matching bases. The receptor comes from a young woman in good health. This chain's CDR3 is CASSSVEGETQYF. The CDR3 region has the DNA TGTGCCAGCAGTTCCGTGGAGGGAGAGACCCAGTACTTC.